One and the same sample provided the 29 T cell receptor beta chains below, sequenced in a study of chemoradiotherapy in HPV16-positive cancers. The data were produced by immunoSEQ multiplex PCR, yet TCRdb's version contains in-frame clones alone and is incomplete. The sample carries 25,000 to 35,000 clones, around 87% recorded once. Here the sequenced sample was blood, taken from a patient who underwent chemoradiotherapy. The receptors originated from a human donor with HPV-associated anogenital cancer.

The genes are TRBV4-2 and TRBJ2-2; TRBD1 is a possible D gene (5 bases). Germline V gene lookup returns CDR1 LGHNA and CDR2 YNFKEQ. The CDR3 covers 17 residues. Trimming took 0 bases from V and 0 from J, leaving 11 bases between them. CDR3 protein: CASSQDWGGSNTGELFF. CDR3 in DNA: TGTGCCAGCAGCCAAGACTGGGGCGGATCGAACACCGGGGAGCTGTTTTTT.

This chain joins TRBV7-9 and TRBJ1-2, with a possible D match to TRBD1 (5 bases). Per germline, CDR1 SEHNR and CDR2 FQNEAQ (reference sequence). V was trimmed by 0 bases and J by 4 bases, leaving 6 bases between them. The CDR3 is made up of 13 amino acids. For the CDR3, the DNA is TGTGCCAGCAGCTTAGCGGGGGGCTATGGCTACACCTTC. It encodes CASSLAGGYGYTF.

The chain carries TRBV6-5 and TRBJ2-5; D call uncertain. The V end was cut by 7 bases, the J end by 5 bases, with 8 bases between. Germline lookup yields CDR1 MNHEY and CDR2 SVGAGI. The CDR3 sequence is 11 residues long. The CDR3 protein is CASTNGETQYF. The DNA for the CDR3 is TGTGCCAGCACTAACGGGGAGACCCAGTACTTC.

The rearrangement joins TRBV15 to TRBJ1-2; TRBD1 is a possible D gene (5 bases). Per germline, CDR1 LNHNV and CDR2 YYDKDF (reference sequence). Deletions cut 6 bases from V and 3 bases from J, with 14 bases between. The CDR3 runs 14 residues. The CDR3 coding sequence is TGTGCCACCAGACGCGGGGGGGGGTACTATGGCTACACCTTC. As protein: CATRRGGGYYGYTF. The variable domain in full, with the rest retrieved from reference TRBV15 and TRBJ1-2, is DAMVIQNPRYQVTQFGKPVTLSCSQTLNHNVMYWYQQKSSQAPKLLFHYYDKDFNNEADTPDNFQSRRPNTSFCFLDIRSPGLGDTAMYLCATRRGGGYYGYTFGSGTRLTVV.

The chain uses TRBV5-1 and TRBJ1-2, with D maybe TRBD1 (6 bases). Germline loops: CDR1 SGHRS, CDR2 YFSETQ. The CDR3 sequence is 16 residues long. Trimming shortened V by 4 bases and J by 6 bases, and 22 bases separated the two germline ends. The CDR3 loop is CASSPQGRGDYDGYTF. CDR3 DNA: TGCGCCAGCAGCCCTCAGGGGAGGGGGGACTACGATGGCTACACCTTC.

The V gene is TRBV7-2, the J gene TRBJ1-6; 7 nucleotides line up with TRBD1. CDR3 length: 17 amino acids. Germline V gene data show CDR1 as SGHTA and CDR2 as FQGNSA. Trimming at V came to 5 bases and at J to 7 bases, leaving 14 bases not matched to a gene. CDR3 nucleotide sequence: TGTGCCAGCAGCCAGTCCCAGGCGGGACAGAAAAATTCACCCCTCCACTTT. The encoded protein is CASSQSQAGQKNSPLHF.

This clone was recorded only once. The chain is built from TRBV5-6 and TRBJ2-4; D remains ambiguous. From germline, CDR1 is SGHDT and CDR2 YYEEEE. V was shortened by 4 bases and J by 0 bases, with 8 bases between the two germline ends. This CDR3 spans 14 amino acids. DNA for the CDR3: TGTGCCAGCAGCGCCTTATTAGCCAAAAACATTCAGTACTTC. Protein: CASSALLAKNIQYF.

The chain recombines TRBV29-1 with TRBJ1-1, with a weak D call TRBD1 (6 bases). The CDR3 contains 13 residues. V lost 7 bases and J 5 bases, leaving 17 bases between the germline ends. Germline V gene data show CDR1 as SQVTM and CDR2 as ANQGSEA. The CDR3: CSGQRGGETEAFF. CDR3 DNA sequence: TGCAGCGGCCAAAGGGGGGGGGAGACTGAAGCTTTCTTT.

The chain recombines TRBV5-1 with TRBJ2-1; D gene ambiguous. Trimming pared 6 bases from V and 2 bases from J, leaving 15 bases between. The CDR3 covers 15 residues. CDR1 is SGHRS and CDR2 is YFSETQ in the germline V gene. CDR3 region: CASIDGEIAYNEQFF. DNA of the CDR3: TGCGCCAGCATAGATGGGGAAATAGCCTACAATGAGCAGTTCTTC. Filled out from reference TRBV5-1 and TRBJ2-1, the complete variable domain reads KAGVTQTPRYLIKTRGQQVTLSCSPISGHRSVSWYQQTPGQGLQFLFEYFSETQRNKGNFPGRFSGRQFSNSRSEMNVSTLELGDSALYLCASIDGEIAYNEQFFGPGTRLTVL.

V is TRBV5-8 and J is TRBJ1-2; D ambiguous. Trimming pared 6 bases from V and 3 bases from J, leaving 9 bases between. The CDR3 has 12 residues. CDR1 is SGHTS and CDR2 is YDEGEE in the germline V gene. DNA of the CDR3: TGTGCCAGCACCCCAGGCCACTATGGCTACACCTTC. Amino acids: CASTPGHYGYTF.

This chain links TRBV5-1 with TRBJ1-2; D unresolved. Per the germline V gene, CDR1 is SGHRS and CDR2 is YFSETQ. CDR3 length: 13 residues. Trimming cost V 7 bases and J 4 bases, with 14 bases left between them. The CDR3 loop reads CASGSPGLYGYTF. The CDR3 DNA is TGCGCCAGCGGATCCCCCGGTCTCTATGGCTACACCTTC.

J is TRBJ1-5 and V is TRBV28, with 8 bases identical to TRBD1. The V segment lost 7 bases and the J segment 5 bases; nucleotides outside the gene matches: 7. The germline V gene has CDR1 MDHEN and CDR2 SYDVKM. The CDR3 covers 14 residues. CDR3 DNA: TGTGCCAGCACCGACAGGGGTGGTTATCAGCCCCAGCATTTT. Translation gives CASTDRGGYQPQHF. The full variable domain, completed using reference TRBV28 and TRBJ1-5, is DVKVTQSSRYLVKRTGEKVFLECVQDMDHENMFWYRQDPGLGLRLIYFSYDVKMKEKGDIPEGYSVSREKKERFSLILESASTNQTSMYLCASTDRGGYQPQHFGDGTRLSIL.

The chain employs TRBV9 and TRBJ1-1, with no clear D. CDR1 and CDR2 (germline): SGDLS, YYNGEE. CDR3 length: 15 amino acids. The V and J ends lost 2 bases and 3 bases respectively, with 14 bases between them. The CDR3 reads CASSVPSGGDTEAFF. The CDR3 nucleotides read TGTGCCAGCAGCGTCCCCTCGGGTGGGGACACTGAAGCTTTCTTT. The full variable domain, in which reference TRBV9 and TRBJ1-1 provide the parts outside the CDR3, is DSGVTQTPKHLITATGQRVTLRCSPRSGDLSVYWYQQSLDQGLQFLIQYYNGEERAKGNILERFSAQQFPDLHSELNLSSLELGDSALYFCASSVPSGGDTEAFFGQGTRLTVV.

This chain links TRBV7-8 with TRBJ2-7, with 9 bases identical to TRBD2. In germline, CDR1 is SGHVS, CDR2 FQNEAQ. V shed 5 bases, J shed 4 bases, and the junction held 3 bases outside the gene matches. The CDR3 loop spans 13 amino acids. In DNA, the CDR3 is TGTGCCAGCAGCGTGGGACTAGCTTACGAGCAGTACTTC. Translated, it gives CASSVGLAYEQYF.

The genes are TRBV18 and TRBJ1-1; 7 bases match TRBD1. The CDR3 contains 12 residues. Trimming at V came to 4 bases and at J to 6 bases, leaving 2 bases not matched to a gene. CDR1 KGHSH and CDR2 LQKENI come from the germline V gene. CDR3 region: CASSLTGPEAFF. Here the CDR3 DNA reads TGTGCCAGCTCACTGACAGGGCCTGAAGCTTTCTTT.

The genes are TRBV6-5 and TRBJ2-5; 9 bases map to TRBD1. Germline V gives CDR1 MNHEY, CDR2 SVGAGI. The CDR3 totals 15 residues. Trimming at V came to 5 bases and at J to 7 bases, leaving 11 bases not matched to a gene. CDR3 sequence: CASSLRDRVGGTQYF. CDR3 nucleotides: TGTGCCAGCAGTCTCCGGGACAGGGTAGGAGGGACCCAGTACTTC.

This clone was observed a handful of times. The gene calls are TRBV2 and TRBJ2-5; 8 positions match TRBD1. Germline CDR1 SNHLY, CDR2 FYNNEI. Losses at the gene ends were 5 bases for V and 4 bases for J; bases not matched to a gene: 6. CDR3 length: 14 amino acids. For the CDR3, the DNA is TGTGCCAGCAGTTGGACAGGGATGGGAGAGACCCAGTACTTC. Its translation: CASSWTGMGETQYF. The whole variable domain, remainder taken from reference TRBV2 and TRBJ2-5, is EPEVTQTPSHQVTQMGQEVILRCVPISNHLYFYWYRQILGQKVEFLVSFYNNEISEKSEIFDDQFSVERPDGSNFTLKIRSTKLEDSAMYFCASSWTGMGETQYFGPGTRLLVL.

The V gene is TRBV9, the J gene TRBJ2-3; D remains unclear. Germline V gives CDR1 SGDLS, CDR2 YYNGEE. V dropped 3 bases and J dropped 1 base, with 12 bases sitting between them. There are 15 residues in the CDR3. As DNA, the CDR3 is TGTGCCAGCAGCGCCGACATGATCCGCACAGATACGCAGTATTTT. It is translated as CASSADMIRTDTQYF.

This clone was found once. The chain's CDR3 is CASSEEERGSDTQYF. The DNA of the CDR3 is TGTGCCAGCAGTGAAGAGGAGCGGGGGTCAGATACGCAGTATTTT. This rearrangement joins TRBV6-1 to TRBJ2-3, with 8 bases lining up with TRBD2. Germline assignment: CDR1 MNHNS and CDR2 SASEGT. This CDR3 is built from 15 residues. V lost 1 base to trimming and J lost 4 bases; unmatched junction nucleotides: 4.

The V call is TRBV7-2, the J call TRBJ1-1, with D possibly TRBD1 on 5 matching bases. The CDR3 consists of 13 residues. Trimming stripped 3 bases from V and 7 bases from J, with 12 bases between. Looked up from germline, CDR1 is SGHTA and CDR2 is FQGNSA. The CDR3 loop is CASSLDIMNEAFF. CDR3 bases: TGTGCCAGCAGCTTGGACATAATGAATGAAGCTTTCTTT.

By its share, this clone is medium-sized. The V call is TRBV4-2, the J call TRBJ2-2, with D possibly being TRBD2 (7 bases). Germline V lookup: CDR1 LGHNA, CDR2 YNFKEQ. This CDR3 has 16 amino acids. V shed 0 bases and J shed 6 bases, with 14 bases lying between them. CDR3 residues: CASSQDFLGGPGELFF. The CDR3 DNA is TGTGCCAGCAGCCAAGATTTTTTGGGGGGGCCCGGGGAGCTGTTTTTT.

This clone was observed a handful of times. The CDR3 region is CASSSNLAGANTGELFF. The DNA for the CDR3 is TGCGCCAGCAGTTCAAATCTAGCGGGGGCCAACACCGGGGAGCTGTTTTTT. The chain is built from TRBV5-1 and TRBJ2-2; 10 bases agree with TRBD2. The CDR3 is 17 amino acids. Germline CDR1 is SGHRS and CDR2 is YFSETQ. With 5 bases clipped from V and 2 bases from J, the junction kept 9 bases outside the gene matches.

This sequence joins TRBV10-3 and TRBJ1-1, with a possible D match to TRBD1 (6 bases). Germline V gene sequence: CDR1 ENHRY, CDR2 SYGVKD. This CDR3 is 15 amino acids long. V was clipped by 4 bases and J by 0 bases, with 12 bases between them. The CDR3 loop reads CAISAGQTLNTEAFF. DNA for the CDR3: TGTGCCATCAGTGCCGGACAGACCCTGAACACTGAAGCTTTCTTT.

A remark on this clone: One junction end disagrees with the germline gene, perhaps due to a read error. The gene calls are TRBV4-1 and TRBJ2-1, with D perhaps matching TRBD1 (6 bases). This CDR3 contains 14 residues. Looked up from germline, CDR1 is MGHRA and CDR2 is YSYEKL. The CDR3, as DNA: TGCGCCGGCAGCCAAGAGGACAGCCTCAATGAGCAGTTCTTC. Its translation is CAGSQEDSLNEQFF.

The chain combines TRBV6-1 with TRBJ2-6; the D is unclear. Per the germline V gene, CDR1 is MNHNS and CDR2 is SASEGT. CDR3 length equals 14 residues. V lost 6 bases to trimming and J lost 0 bases, with 6 bases between them. CDR3: CASRSASGANVLTF. The CDR3 DNA is TGTGCCAGCAGATCAGCCTCTGGGGCCAACGTCCTGACTTTC.

The CDR3, as DNA: TGTGCCAGCAGCCAAGATAAAGGGGACGGTACGCAGTATTTT. Translated, it gives CASSQDKGDGTQYF. This chain links TRBV4-2 with TRBJ2-3; either TRBD1 or TRBD2 may fit D (5 bases each). Germline values: CDR1 LGHNA, CDR2 YNFKEQ. CDR3 length: 14 amino acids. Trimming cost V 0 bases and J 8 bases, with 12 bases left between them.

The genes are TRBV21-1 and TRBJ1-2. TRBV21-1 is a listed pseudogene. There are 16 residues in the CDR3. The CDR3 spells CASSKEWDLINYGYTF. The CDR3 DNA reads TGTGCCAGCAGCAAAGAGTGGGACCTTATTAACTATGGCTACACCTTC.

The chain uses TRBV9 and TRBJ1-4; tentatively, D is TRBD1 (5 bases). Per germline, CDR1 SGDLS and CDR2 YYNGEE. V was clipped by 4 bases and J by 7 bases, with 8 bases between them. The CDR3 loop spans 12 amino acids. The CDR3 nucleotides are TGTGCCAGCAGCTCAAGGGGTGAAAAACTGTTTTTT. Encoded protein: CASSSRGEKLFF.

V is TRBV28 and J is TRBJ1-4; D gene uncertain. Trimming left V 6 bases short and J 7 bases short, with 12 bases between. Germline V lookup: CDR1 MDHEN, CDR2 SYDVKM. The CDR3 length is 13 residues. CDR3 nucleotide sequence: TGTGCCAGCAGAACCCCGGGTGCTGAAAAACTGTTTTTT. It is translated as CASRTPGAEKLFF. Looking up the rest from reference TRBV28 and TRBJ1-4 gives the full variable domain: DVKVTQSSRYLVKRTGEKVFLECVQDMDHENMFWYRQDPGLGLRLIYFSYDVKMKEKGDIPEGYSVSREKKERFSLILESASTNQTSMYLCASRTPGAEKLFFGSGTQLSVL.